These 31 T cell receptor beta chains originate from one sample sequenced in a study of blood T cell repertoires in COVID-19. Assay used: immunoSEQ multiplex PCR; TCRdb lists only in-frame clones, some missing. The table shows about 400,000 clones, with approximately 86% occurring only once. Sequenced material: PBMCs or T cells enriched from blood (not recorded which). These TCRs come from a woman aged 35 to 49 with acute COVID-19.

J is TRBJ1-1 and V is TRBV7-9; 8 bases map to TRBD1. CDR3 length: 15 amino acids. Germline values: CDR1 SEHNR, CDR2 FQNEAQ (reference sequence). V trimming: 6 bases; J trimming: 1 base; junction bases outside the gene matches: 7. The CDR3 region has the DNA TGTGCCAGCAGGGTGGACAGGGTGGGGAACACTGAAGCTTTCTTT. Protein: CASRVDRVGNTEAFF.

This clone was seen once. CDR3 loop: CASSENSNTEAFF. The CDR3 bases are TGCGCCAGCAGTGAGAATTCTAACACTGAAGCTTTCTTT. This chain uses TRBV10-2 with TRBJ1-1; D gene unclear. V gave up 2 bases and J gave up 2 bases, with 6 bases separating them. The CDR3 contains 13 residues. Germline lookup yields CDR1 WSHSY and CDR2 SAAADI.

This clone appeared once. The junction departs from germline at one end; a sequencing error may be responsible. The rearrangement links TRBV5-1 to TRBJ2-3; a weak D match, TRBD2 (6 bases). The length of the CDR3 is 14 residues. Per the germline V gene, CDR1 is SGHRS and CDR2 is YFSETQ. CDR3 region: CASSLAGNTDTQYF. The CDR3 nucleotides are TGCGCCAGCAGTTTGGCGGGGAACACAGATACGCAGTATTTT.

The genes are TRBV2 and TRBJ2-2; D remains unclear. The length of the CDR3 is 13 residues. Trimming shortened V by 10 bases and J by 3 bases, and 12 bases separated the two germline ends. The germline CDR1 and CDR2 sequences are SNHLY and FYNNEI. Written as DNA, the CDR3 is TGTGCCACGGCGGCAGTGGACACCGGGGAGCTGTTTTTT. Translating it yields CATAAVDTGELFF.

This chain links TRBV5-1 with TRBJ2-1, with 11 bases fitting TRBD2. The CDR3 sequence is 16 residues long. Germline V lookup: CDR1 SGHRS, CDR2 YFSETQ. V lost 2 bases to trimming and J lost 7 bases; unmatched junction nucleotides: 8. Here the CDR3 reads CASSLAPSGGKNEQFF. CDR3 in DNA: TGCGCCAGCAGCTTAGCCCCTAGCGGGGGGAAGAATGAGCAGTTCTTC.

V and J are TRBV30 and TRBJ2-3, with 10 bases identical to TRBD2. Germline V CDR1 and CDR2: GTSNPN, SVGIG (reference sequence). The CDR3 is made up of 14 amino acids. Trimming removed 2 bases from V and 6 bases from J; junction bases left unmatched: 5. CDR3 region: CAWSTTSGADTQYF. The CDR3 DNA reads TGTGCCTGGAGTACAACTAGCGGGGCCGATACGCAGTATTTT. Looking up the rest from reference TRBV30 and TRBJ2-3 gives the full variable domain: SQTIHQWPATLVQPVGSPLSLECTVEGTSNPNLYWYRQAAGRGLQLLFYSVGIGQISSEVPQNLSASRPQDRQFILSSKKLLLSDSGFYLCAWSTTSGADTQYFGPGTRLTVL.

The rearrangement links TRBV27 to TRBJ1-2, with D tentatively TRBD1 (5 bases). Between the trimmed V and J ends, which lost 5 bases and 8 bases, there was a span of 24 bases. The germline CDR1 and CDR2 sequences are MNHEY and SMNVEV (reference sequence). The CDR3 spans 16 residues. In DNA, the CDR3 is TGTGCCAGCAGTACGGGACTGGGGGGATCGGTTTGGGGCTACACCTTC. It encodes CASSTGLGGSVWGYTF.

V is TRBV6-6 and J is TRBJ1-1, with D perhaps TRBD1 (5 bases). In germline, CDR1 is MNHNY, CDR2 SVGAGI (reference sequence). Between the trimmed V and J ends, which lost 4 bases and 1 base, there was a span of 10 bases. The CDR3 consists of 14 residues. CDR3 sequence reads: CASSSRGKNTEAFF. The CDR3 DNA reads as TGTGCCAGCAGTTCCCGGGGGAAGAACACTGAAGCTTTCTTT.

The J gene is TRBJ1-3, the V gene TRBV5-5; D perhaps matches TRBD1 (5 bases). Germline V lookup: CDR1 SGHKS, CDR2 YYEKEE (reference sequence). Trimming cost V 0 bases and J 4 bases, with 11 bases left between them. The CDR3 length is 15 residues. In DNA, the CDR3 is TGTGCCAGCAGCTTGGCCTCAGGGTCCGGAAACACCATATATTTT. This codes for CASSLASGSGNTIYF.

V and J are TRBV19 and TRBJ2-5; 8 nucleotides agree with TRBD1. CDR3 length: 15 residues. Trimming at V came to 6 bases and at J to 2 bases, leaving 8 bases not matched to a gene. Germline CDR1 is LNHDA and CDR2 is SQIVND (reference sequence). The DNA of the CDR3 is TGTGCCAGTAGCAAACAGGGGGTACTACAAGAGACCCAGTACTTC. Protein product: CASSKQGVLQETQYF.

This clone was observed once. The chain links TRBV2 to TRBJ2-1, with 9 bases aligning to TRBD2. With 8 bases clipped from V and 0 bases from J, the junction kept 5 bases outside the gene matches. CDR1 SNHLY and CDR2 FYNNEI come from the germline V gene. This CDR3 contains 15 residues. The CDR3 coding sequence is TGTGCCAGCCGTAGCGGGAGAAGCTCCTACAATGAGCAGTTCTTC. This gives the protein CASRSGRSSYNEQFF.

This clone occurred once. The chain couples TRBV21-1 to TRBJ1-1; the D call TRBD1 from the table was never checked on the DNA. TRBV21-1 is a pseudogene. The CDR3 consists of 16 residues. The CDR3 loop reads CASSPWTGKMNTEAFF. The CDR3 DNA is TGTGCCAGCAGCCCCTGGACAGGGAAGATGAACACTGAAGCTTTCTTT.

The chain combines TRBV11-3 with TRBJ2-1, with D possibly TRBD1 on 6 matching bases. Germline V gives CDR1 SGHNT, CDR2 YENEEA. This CDR3 is 17 amino acids long. Trimming pared 2 bases from V and 8 bases from J, leaving 22 bases between. As DNA, the CDR3 is TGTGCCAGCAGCTTACGGGCGCGTGCTGGGGGCAAGGATGAGCAGTTCTTC. It is translated as CASSLRARAGGKDEQFF.

In this sample, this clone turned up a few times. V and J are TRBV2 and TRBJ1-4; 9 bases align to TRBD1. The CDR3 sequence is 17 residues long. V lost 5 bases, J lost 2 bases, and 9 bases stayed unmatched. Germline V lookup: CDR1 SNHLY, CDR2 FYNNEI. The CDR3 protein is CASSYQGQGSTNEKLFF. CDR3 coding DNA: TGTGCCAGCAGTTACCAGGGACAGGGTTCGACTAATGAAAAACTGTTTTTT.

The genes are TRBV15 and TRBJ2-2, with a possible D match to TRBD1 (6 bases). This CDR3 region has 14 residues. Germline V lookup: CDR1 LNHNV, CDR2 YYDKDF (reference sequence). Trimming took off 5 bases at V and 4 bases at J, with 11 bases between the two ends. The chain's CDR3 is CATSVDRTTGELFF. For the CDR3, the DNA is TGTGCCACCAGCGTAGACAGGACCACCGGGGAGCTGTTTTTT.

The chain couples TRBV27 to TRBJ2-5; the match to TRBD2 covers 7 bases. J lost 3 bases, V lost 7 bases, and 5 bases had no gene match. Germline CDR1 and CDR2: MNHEY and SMNVEV (reference sequence). The CDR3 runs to 13 residues. The CDR3 DNA follows: TGTGCCAGCAAAGATGGACTAGAAGAGACCCAGTACTTC. This codes for CASKDGLEETQYF.

This clone was counted a single time. This chain links TRBV3-1 (or the pseudogene TRBV3-2) with TRBJ2-5, with D possibly being TRBD2 (6 bases). The CDR3 extends over 16 amino acids. Germline V lookup: CDR1 LGHDT, CDR2 YNNKEL (reference sequence). Deletions cut 4 bases from V and 4 bases from J, with 19 bases between. DNA for the CDR3: TGTGCCAGCAGCCGCCTGGGAGAGGAGGGTAGAGAGACCCAGTACTTC. It codes for CASSRLGEEGRETQYF.

The chain has TRBV5-1 and TRBJ1-1; D gene ambiguous. Trimming shortened V by 3 bases and J by 2 bases, and 8 bases separated the two germline ends. The CDR3 spans 13 residues. Germline assignment: CDR1 SGHRS and CDR2 YFSETQ. This CDR3 reads CASSSRINTEAFF. CDR3 nucleotide sequence: TGCGCCAGCAGCTCCAGGATAAACACTGAAGCTTTCTTT. The full variable domain, completed using reference TRBV5-1 and TRBJ1-1, is KAGVTQTPRYLIKTRGQQVTLSCSPISGHRSVSWYQQTPGQGLQFLFEYFSETQRNKGNFPGRFSGRQFSNSRSEMNVSTLELGDSALYLCASSSRINTEAFFGQGTRLTVV.

The chain combines TRBV3-1 (or the pseudogene TRBV3-2) with TRBJ1-6; D is unclear. The CDR3 totals 14 residues. Looked up from germline, CDR1 is LGHDT and CDR2 is YNNKEL (reference sequence). Deletions cut 1 base from V and 7 bases from J, with 8 bases between. CDR3 loop: CASSQAGSNSPLHF. In DNA, the CDR3 is TGTGCCAGCAGCCAAGCCGGGTCCAATTCACCCCTCCACTTT.

This chain joins TRBV7-9 and TRBJ1-1; D possibly corresponds to TRBD1 (5 bases). In germline, CDR1 is SEHNR, CDR2 FQNEAQ (reference sequence). V was cut by 3 bases and J by 7 bases, with 18 bases left in between. This CDR3 has 15 amino acids. As DNA, the CDR3 is TGTGCCAGCAGCTTGGGTGCAGGGCAAAACTTTGAAGCTTTCTTT. This codes for CASSLGAGQNFEAFF.

The J gene is TRBJ2-1, the V gene TRBV9; the match to TRBD2 covers 7 bases. CDR1 and CDR2 (germline): SGDLS, YYNGEE. With 6 bases clipped from V and 3 bases from J, the junction kept 9 bases outside the gene matches. CDR3 size: 15 residues. The CDR3 DNA reads TGTGCCAGCACCGCTGGCGGGGACTACTACAATGAGCAGTTCTTC. It specifies CASTAGGDYYNEQFF. Based on the CDR3 plus reference TRBV9 and TRBJ2-1, the full variable domain is DSGVTQTPKHLITATGQRVTLRCSPRSGDLSVYWYQQSLDQGLQFLIQYYNGEERAKGNILERFSAQQFPDLHSELNLSSLELGDSALYFCASTAGGDYYNEQFFGPGTRLTVL.

The chain carries TRBV6-5 and TRBJ1-2; 10 bases are a match to TRBD1. V gave up 7 bases and J gave up 7 bases; unmatched junction bases: 12. This CDR3 contains 15 residues. Germline V CDR1 and CDR2: MNHEY, SVGAGI. The CDR3 region is CASNPLTGGVSGYTF. Here the CDR3 DNA reads TGTGCCAGCAATCCTCTGACAGGGGGCGTTTCTGGCTACACCTTC.

The chain employs TRBV10-2 and TRBJ2-7, with 9 bases identical to TRBD2. The J segment lost 1 base and the V segment lost 2 bases, leaving 3 bases of the junction unmatched. Looked up from germline, CDR1 is WSHSY and CDR2 is SAAADI. This CDR3 is built from 15 residues. In DNA, the CDR3 is TGCGCCAGCAGTGAGACTAGCGGGCCATCCTACGAGCAGTACTTC. It specifies CASSETSGPSYEQYF.

The chain employs TRBV10-2 and TRBJ2-1; 7 bases fit TRBD2. After removal of 3 bases from V and 1 base from J, the junction contained 9 bases not matched to a gene. The CDR3 has 17 amino acids. Germline CDR1 and CDR2: WSHSY and SAAADI. The CDR3 spells CASSDGGGVQSYNEQFF. DNA for the CDR3: TGCGCCAGCAGTGATGGGGGGGGAGTTCAATCCTACAATGAGCAGTTCTTC.

The gene calls are TRBV7-9 and TRBJ1-4; 11 bases fit TRBD1. This CDR3 has 16 amino acids. V trimming: 5 bases; J trimming: 3 bases; junction bases outside the gene matches: 5. Germline loops: CDR1 SEHNR, CDR2 FQNEAQ (reference sequence). The CDR3 DNA follows: TGTGCCAGCAGCCCTGGACAGGGGGCGGCTAATGAAAAACTGTTTTTT. This encodes CASSPGQGAANEKLFF.

The sample holds one count of this clone. The chain links TRBV3-1 (or the pseudogene TRBV3-2) to TRBJ1-2, with D maybe TRBD1 (5 bases). CDR1 is LGHDT, CDR2 YNNKEL, per germline (reference sequence). The CDR3 has 16 residues. Trimming stripped 1 base from V and 2 bases from J, with 14 bases between. CDR3 residues: CASSQVLTDSNYGYTF. As DNA, the CDR3 is TGTGCCAGCAGCCAAGTTCTGACAGATTCAAACTATGGCTACACCTTC.

The V call is TRBV5-1, the J call TRBJ2-5; D may be TRBD1 (5 bases). The V gene's germline CDR1 is SGHRS and CDR2 YFSETQ. The V and J ends lost 2 bases and 5 bases respectively, with 19 bases between them. The CDR3 extends over 16 amino acids. The CDR3 DNA sequence: TGCGCCAGCAGCTTAGAACTTGGACAACTACAGGAGACCCAGTACTTC. This translates into CASSLELGQLQETQYF.

V and J are TRBV2 and TRBJ2-7; maybe TRBD2 (6 bases). The germline V and J ends were trimmed by 3 bases and 0 bases, with 15 bases remaining between them. CDR1 and CDR2 from the germline V gene are SNHLY and FYNNEI. This CDR3 is built from 16 residues. The CDR3 DNA sequence: TGTGCCAGCAGTGATTCGGGGAGGAGAAGCTCCTACGAGCAGTACTTC. Translated: CASSDSGRRSSYEQYF.

This chain joins TRBV13 and TRBJ2-4; 7 bases are a match to TRBD2. V trimming: 5 bases; J trimming: 0 bases; junction bases outside the gene matches: 19. Germline CDR1 reads PRHDT; CDR2 reads FYEKMQ (reference sequence). The CDR3 has 20 residues. CDR3 in DNA: TGTGCCAGCAGCCCCATGCTCGGACTAGAGGAGGATCTAGCCAAAAACATTCAGTACTTC. Its protein product is CASSPMLGLEEDLAKNIQYF.

This chain connects TRBV3-1 (or the pseudogene TRBV3-2) to TRBJ1-1, with a weak D call TRBD1 (6 bases). The ends were cut back, 4 bases at V and 2 bases at J, with 11 bases in the middle. The CDR3 is 14 amino acids. Germline values: CDR1 LGHDT, CDR2 YNNKEL (reference sequence). For the CDR3, the DNA is TGTGCCAGCAGCCCTCGCAGGGGAAACACTGAAGCTTTCTTT. Translated: CASSPRRGNTEAFF.

This clone was seen a single time. The chain joins TRBV15 to TRBJ2-7, with 12 positions matching TRBD1. In germline, CDR1 is LNHNV, CDR2 YYDKDF (reference sequence). The trim removed 0 bases at V and 3 bases at J, leaving 3 bases unmatched. The CDR3 loop spans 16 amino acids. CDR3 bases: TGTGCCACCAGCAGAGATGGGACAGGGGGCAACTACGAGCAGTACTTC. This encodes CATSRDGTGGNYEQYF.